This T cell receptor beta chain was sequenced for a study of CD8+ T cells in alopecia areata (dated by TCRdb to the late 2010s). Regarding the research as a whole: The treated patients, all with moderate-to-severe alopecia areata, were enrolled in an open-label pilot trial of oral tofacitinib given at 5 to 10 mg twice daily. Scalp clonality was compared among normal scalp (n=4), patchy alopecia areata scalp (n=8), and alopecia totalis/universalis scalp (n=8). Tofacitinib-treated patients had biopsies at baseline and at 4 and 24 weeks of treatment, with a later scalp biopsy in several patients. RNA was extracted with the PAXgene miRNA kit for fixed scalp, the miRNeasy kit for PBMCs, and the RNeasy kit for mouse skin. The SALT score, which quantifies the percentage of affected scalp surface area, was used to measure disease severity in treated patients. Patients received tofacitinib for 6 to 18 months and were then followed off drug for 6 months to check for delayed response and recurrence. TCRbeta CDR3 regions were amplified by immunoSEQ multiplex PCR using 35 Vbeta forward and 13 Jbeta reverse primers. In both human patients and the C3H/HeJ mouse model, the study applied high-throughput TCRbeta sequencing to look at T cell clonal expansion in alopecia areata. On the human side, TCRbeta sequencing was run on scalp tissue and on sorted CD4+ and CD8+ peripheral blood T cells from healthy controls and from alopecia areata patients with either patchy or totalis/universalis disease.

Its CDR3 holds 14 amino acids, cysteine through phenylalanine. The CDR3 DNA has 42 bases and is translated from base 1. From the germline V gene, CDR1 is SGHTA and CDR2 is FQGNSA. Ends trimmed: V by 4 bases, J by 4 bases; bases unmatched to a gene: 3. Here is what the overall study found, with its caveats: The treated cohort was small, with a single nonresponder, so links between baseline CD8+ expansion and response need larger studies. Unlike mouse skin, where gammadelta T cells dominate, normal human skin contains resident alphabeta T cells that get sequenced too, which complicates analysis of the scalp TCR repertoire. Compared with mice, TCR sequences shared between patients were less clear, possibly partly because of HLA diversity across the patient population. Many expanded lesional clones were found to persist in scalp and blood during tofacitinib treatment, and relapse after treatment cessation may be partly explained by this persistence. Lesional scalp, especially in alopecia totalis/universalis, showed higher clonality and more expanded CD8+ clones than normal scalp, suggesting antigenic drive. With tofacitinib, both scalp clonality and the number of expanded CD8+ clones among the top 100 scalp clones went down significantly.

This clone has only a few counts. Its antigen is not yet known. No base quality values were provided; no much bigger clone lies one nucleotide off. Library generation was performed with the immunoSEQ multiplex PCR assay. To provide template for TCR sequencing, every sample had RNA extracted and reverse transcribed into cDNA. SuperScript III was used for first-strand cDNA synthesis, primed with a 2:1 mix of oligo-dT and random hexamers. Amplification bias was assessed with a synthetic immune receptor repertoire, and residual bias was removed computationally. The source study handled its data this way. After raw reads were preprocessed to remove errors, the CDR3 was defined following IMGT conventions as running from the conserved cysteine to phenylalanine. Clonality was computed as 1 minus the Shannon entropy, with the entropy normalized by log2 of the number of productive unique TCRs. CD4 or CD8 identity of scalp clones was inferred by cross-referencing scalp TCRbeta sequences with sorted blood CD4 and CD8 repertoires. Not all clones reach the TCRdb copy of this immuneACCESS table, which keeps in-frame sequences only. Checked studies attribute under half of the gap to unresolved V genes and leave the rest unexplained. D and trimming were read from the DNA, whereas the V and J calls and clone size are those reported in that table. The sample contains under 150,000 clones, roughly 50% of them found a single time. The top ten clones comprise 3% to 4% of the sample.

Per the publication, the time point label means: about 5 months on oral tofacitinib. The sample's treatment or condition label, in plain terms: oral pan-JAK inhibitor, 5-10 mg twice daily. Lesional scalp punch biopsies and peripheral blood were collected from alopecia areata patients. After PBMCs were isolated by density centrifugation and stained for CD3, CD4 and CD8, a FACSAria was used to sort CD4+ and CD8+ T cells. Here the sequenced sample was CD4+ T cells sorted from blood, taken at week 24, from a patient treated with tofacitinib. Rearrangement joined TRBV7-2 to TRBJ2-7; 11 central bases correspond to TRBD1. The clonotype was recovered from a human donor with alopecia areata. The sequenced DNA is TGTGCCAGCAGCTCCGGGACAGGGGGGTACGAGCAGTACTTC. This is translated as CASSSGTGGYEQYF.